This T cell receptor beta chain was sequenced in a study of blood T cell repertoires in COVID-19. At the level of the study: Material from acute and convalescent COVID-19 was sourced from the United States, Italy and Spain. Sources were T cells, B-cell-depleted T cells, or PBMCs; the material itself was cDNA or gDNA.

Data came from immunoSEQ multiplex PCR; TCRdb stores just in-frame clones and leaves some out. This repertoire shows a few hundred thousand clones, 89% found once; its top ten account for around an eighth. Sequenced input: peripheral blood. The receptor was derived from a woman aged 55-69 years with acute or convalescent COVID-19.

CDR3 residues: CASSSSGTKNIQYF. In DNA form, the CDR3 reads TGTGCCAGCAGCTCCTCGGGTACCAAAAACATTCAGTACTTC. This rearrangement joins TRBV11-2 to TRBJ2-4, with D unclear. V was clipped by 4 bases and J by 2 bases, with 9 bases between them. Germline V gene lookup returns CDR1 SGHAT and CDR2 FQNNGV. The CDR3 is 14 residues long.